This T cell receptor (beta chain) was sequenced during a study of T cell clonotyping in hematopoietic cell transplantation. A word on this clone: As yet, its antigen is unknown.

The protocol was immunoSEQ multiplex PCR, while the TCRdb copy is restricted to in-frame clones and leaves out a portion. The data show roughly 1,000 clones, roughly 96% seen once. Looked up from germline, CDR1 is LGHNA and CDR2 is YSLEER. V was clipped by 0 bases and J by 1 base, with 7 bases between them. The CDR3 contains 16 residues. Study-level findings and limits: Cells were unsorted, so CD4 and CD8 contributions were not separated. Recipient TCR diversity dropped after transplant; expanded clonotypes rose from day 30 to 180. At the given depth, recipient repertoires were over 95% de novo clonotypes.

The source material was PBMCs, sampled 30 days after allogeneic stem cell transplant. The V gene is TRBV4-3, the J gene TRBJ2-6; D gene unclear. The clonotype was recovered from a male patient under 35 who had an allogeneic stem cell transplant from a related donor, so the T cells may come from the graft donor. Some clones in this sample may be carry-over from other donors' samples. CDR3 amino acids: CASSQDLGSGANVLTF. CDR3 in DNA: TGCGCCAGCAGCCAAGATTTGGGATCTGGGGCCAACGTCCTGACTTTC.